The 26 T cell receptor beta chains presented below share a single source sample, sequenced in a study of T cell clusters in autoimmune cytopenias. About 37,500 genome equivalents of blood DNA were amplified for TRB. Multiplex touch-down PCR amplified TRB using TRB-A and TRB-B pools in one tube. TCRdb re-called the multiplex PCR reads and catalogs CDR3 proteins one per entry, DNA excluded. The ten top clones account for about 11%, within a sample of some 4,300 distinct CDR3 sequences. In addition, the sample was reused for a study of T cell repertoires in aging, cancer and after chemotherapy.

The sample consisted of peripheral blood. Receptor source: a human donor in good health.

Considering frequency, this clonotype is medium-sized. The rearrangement joins TRBV7-9 to TRBJ1-4; without DNA, the TCRdb call of TRBD1 cannot be checked. Germline V gene data show CDR1 as SEHNR and CDR2 as FQNEAQ (reference sequence). CDR3 length: 14 residues. The CDR3: CASNRDSDNEKLFF.

The CDR3 here is CASSGDRGQQETQYF. V usage is TRBV28 and J usage is TRBJ2-5; without DNA, the TCRdb call of TRBD1 cannot be checked. Germline assignment: CDR1 MDHEN and CDR2 SYDVKM. There are 15 residues in the CDR3.

By frequency, this clonotype is medium-sized. The chain carries TRBV18 and TRBJ1-5; the D call from TCRdb, TRBD1, cannot be confirmed without DNA. Germline loops: CDR1 KGHSH, CDR2 LQKENI. CDR3 length: 16 amino acids. The CDR3 loop reads CASSPPQGLSNQPQHF.

The J gene is TRBJ2-3, the V gene TRBV11-3; the D call from TCRdb, TRBD2, cannot be confirmed without DNA. Germline lookup yields CDR1 SGHNT and CDR2 YENEEA. There are 16 residues in the CDR3. The CDR3 loop is CASSSKAGVVLDTQYF.

According to its frequency, this clonotype is medium-sized (0.01 to 0.1%). The chain carries TRBV19 and TRBJ2-5; TCRdb picks TRBD2, but there is no DNA to check that call. The CDR3 has 15 amino acids. The germline V gene has CDR1 LNHDA and CDR2 SQIVND (reference sequence). The CDR3 sequence: CASSWGTSLVETQYF.

By frequency, this clonotype registers medium-sized. V and J are TRBV19 and TRBJ1-5; no DNA is available, so the TRBD1 call from TCRdb remains unchecked. From germline, CDR1 is LNHDA and CDR2 SQIVND (reference sequence). There are 13 residues in the CDR3. CDR3 protein: CASTPVGHQPQHF.

The rearrangement links TRBV5-1 to TRBJ2-2; absent DNA, TCRdb's TRBD2 call cannot be checked. The CDR3 is 15 residues long. The germline gives CDR1 SGHRS, CDR2 YFSETQ. The CDR3 reads CASSLSGRNTGELFF.

Judged by frequency, this clonotype is medium-sized. V and J are TRBV19 and TRBJ2-1; the TRBD1 assignment by TCRdb is unverifiable without DNA. Germline values: CDR1 LNHDA, CDR2 SQIVND (reference sequence). The CDR3 extends over 14 amino acids. This CDR3 reads CASSTSTGENEQFF.

Measured by frequency, this clonotype is medium-sized. The chain joins TRBV30 to TRBJ1-5; TCRdb calls TRBD1, which cannot be checked without DNA. The CDR3 consists of 14 residues. Germline CDR1 and CDR2: GTSNPN and SVGIG (reference sequence). The CDR3 reads CAWSASRGRQPQHF.

V is TRBV7-9 and J is TRBJ2-3; TCRdb's assignment of TRBD2 cannot be checked, as there is no DNA. The germline CDR1 and CDR2 sequences are SEHNR and FQNEAQ (reference sequence). The CDR3 is 14 residues long. CDR3 loop: CASSLAGQSHTQYF.

By frequency, this clonotype registers medium-sized. The chain recombines TRBV6-5 with TRBJ2-1; TCRdb indicates TRBD2, and absent DNA this call remains unverified. The CDR3 is 16 amino acids. Germline V CDR1 and CDR2: MNHEY, SVGAGI. The CDR3 region is CASSPMTSGIRNEQFF.

The chain uses TRBV20-1 and TRBJ2-3; TCRdb designates TRBD2, a call that cannot be tested without DNA. Germline lookup yields CDR1 DFQATT and CDR2 SNEGSKA (reference sequence). The CDR3 runs to 17 residues. The CDR3 loop is CSARAGTSGGSTDTQYF.

This clonotype counts as medium-sized by frequency. This rearrangement joins TRBV19 to TRBJ1-2; TCRdb's D call of TRBD1 is untestable without DNA. Germline lookup yields CDR1 LNHDA and CDR2 SQIVND (reference sequence). CDR3 length: 16 amino acids. CDR3 region: CASTLRQLRHPYGYTF.

The gene calls are TRBV7-6 and TRBJ2-3; TCRdb picks TRBD1, but there is no DNA to check that call. The V gene's germline CDR1 is SGHVS and CDR2 FNYEAQ. The CDR3 runs 15 residues. The CDR3: CASSLTQGYTDTQYF.

According to its frequency, this clonotype is medium-sized. The chain is built from TRBV27 and TRBJ2-1; TCRdb lists TRBD2, though no DNA is available to test this call. Germline assignment: CDR1 MNHEY and CDR2 SMNVEV (reference sequence). There are 16 residues in the CDR3. The CDR3 region is CASSLTPAGGLDEQFF.

This chain links TRBV10-1 with TRBJ1-6. Germline CDR1 and CDR2: WNHNN and SYGVQD (reference sequence). The CDR3 contains 15 residues. The CDR3 is CASSDTPISNSPLHF.

In terms of frequency, this clonotype is medium-sized. V gene TRBV20-1 combines with J gene TRBJ2-3; TCRdb's D call of TRBD1 is untestable without DNA. CDR3 size: 17 residues. CDR1 and CDR2 (germline): DFQATT, SNEGSKA (reference sequence). The CDR3 reads CSASTSNTGGARDTQYF.

CDR3 in amino acids: CASSLDRFNEKLFF. The chain combines TRBV5-1 with TRBJ1-4. Germline V lookup: CDR1 SGHRS, CDR2 YFSETQ. This CDR3 has 14 amino acids.

This rearrangement joins TRBV4-1 to TRBJ2-3. CDR1 is MGHRA, CDR2 YSYEKL, per germline. This CDR3 has 12 amino acids. The CDR3 sequence is CASSQPLDTQYF.

This clonotype is deemed medium-sized (0.01 to 0.1%) by its frequency. V usage is TRBV6-5 and J usage is TRBJ2-5. The CDR3 length is 12 residues. Per the germline V gene, CDR1 is MNHEY and CDR2 is SVGAGI. The CDR3 here is CASSDLEETQYF.

The J gene is TRBJ2-1, the V gene TRBV20-1. Germline CDR1 DFQATT, CDR2 SNEGSKA (reference sequence). The CDR3 sequence is 14 residues long. CDR3 residues: CSASWYRSYNEQFF.

By frequency, this clonotype is medium-sized. V gene TRBV7-6 combines with J gene TRBJ2-2; without DNA, the TCRdb call of TRBD1 cannot be checked. Per the germline V gene, CDR1 is SGHVS and CDR2 is FNYEAQ. This CDR3 region has 15 residues. The CDR3 loop is CASSLQGADTGELFF. The full variable domain, with the rest looked up from reference TRBV7-6 and TRBJ2-2, is GAGVSQSPRYKVTKRGQDVALRCDPISGHVSLYWYRQALGQGPEFLTYFNYEAQQDKSGLPNDRFSAERPEGSISTLTIQRTEQRDSAMYRCASSLQGADTGELFFGEGSRLTVL.

Judged by frequency, this clonotype is medium-sized. J is TRBJ1-4 and V is TRBV10-3. This CDR3 region has 15 residues. Germline V gene lookup returns CDR1 ENHRY and CDR2 SYGVKD. The CDR3 is CAISESFEGNEKLFF.

This clonotype is labeled medium-sized based on frequency. The chain joins TRBV19 to TRBJ2-2. This CDR3 has 12 amino acids. Germline assignment: CDR1 LNHDA and CDR2 SQIVND (reference sequence). This CDR3 reads CASSIITGELFF. Complete variable domain (other parts from reference TRBV19 and TRBJ2-2): DGGITQSPKYLFRKEGQNVTLSCEQNLNHDAMYWYRQDPGQGLRLIYYSQIVNDFQKGDIAEGYSVSREKKESFPLTVTSAQKNPTAFYLCASSIITGELFFGEGSRLTVL.

Judged by frequency, this clonotype is medium-sized. This sequence joins TRBV27 and TRBJ2-7; TCRdb returns TRBD1, unconfirmable since there is no DNA. This CDR3 has 15 amino acids. Germline V gene lookup returns CDR1 MNHEY and CDR2 SMNVEV (reference sequence). This CDR3 is CASSPAGTGFNEQYF.

In terms of frequency, this clonotype is medium-sized. The gene calls are TRBV12-3 or TRBV12-4 and TRBJ2-3; TCRdb names TRBD1, which stays unverified in the absence of DNA. The CDR3 length is 14 residues. The chain's CDR3 is CASSWTGGGDTQYF.